The T cell receptor beta chain described here comes from a study of T cells in Graves' hyperthyroidism and ophthalmopathy. About the research overall: Before treatment of any kind, peripheral blood was taken at initial diagnosis.

Amplified TCR beta CDR3 regions derived from RNA transcripts. The primer set for the first-round RT-PCR of the TCR CDR3 was HTBI. TCRdb re-derived calls from the multiplex PCR reads in MiXCR, one entry per CDR3 protein. Of approximately 870,000 distinct CDR3 sequences in the sample, over 35% were seen once. The sample holds many counts of this clonotype. As yet, its antigen is unknown. Germline values: CDR1 LNHDA, CDR2 SQIVND (reference sequence). The CDR3 consists of 14 residues. Trimming shortened V by 4 bases and J by 7 bases, and 14 bases separated the two germline ends. Study-level findings and limits: In simple terms, a model built on 13 V-J features told ophthalmopathy apart from stable hyperthyroidism.

The TCR originated in a young man with Graves' hyperthyroidism. This sequence joins TRBV19 and TRBJ1-5, with D possibly being TRBD1 (5 bases). Sequencing was carried out using blood. DNA of the CDR3: TGTGCCAGTAGTACCCCGACAGCGGAACAGCCCCAGCATTTT. Translated, it gives CASSTPTAEQPQHF. Full variable domain (remainder filled in from reference TRBV19 and TRBJ1-5): DGGITQSPKYLFRKEGQNVTLSCEQNLNHDAMYWYRQDPGQGLRLIYYSQIVNDFQKGDIAEGYSVSREKKESFPLTVTSAQKNPTAFYLCASSTPTAEQPQHFGDGTRLSIL.